The clone carrying this T cell receptor beta chain came up many times. This entry belongs to a study of molecular identifiers for immune sequencing clone quantification. CDR3 size: 16 residues. V was pared by 0 bases and J by 0 bases, with 12 bases between. CDR1 and CDR2 from the germline V gene are SGHNT and YYREEE (reference sequence). TCRdb analysed the PCR reads with MiXCR anew, one entry per CDR3 protein. In the table there are over 70,000 distinct CDR3 sequences, around 27% of which are singletons. The receptor's source is a human donor in good health. Some libraries in this study had Jurkat cell RNA spiked in. The specimen was naive CD8+ T cells from blood, with Jurkat cell RNA spiked in. Subset of the sample: FACS-sorted CD8+CD4-CCR7+CD45RA+ naive T cells. The rearrangement links TRBV5-4 to TRBJ1-2; D not resolved. This CDR3 reads CASSLAGSEANYGYTF. In DNA form, the CDR3 reads TGTGCCAGCAGCTTGGCCGGGTCAGAAGCTAACTATGGCTACACCTTC.